These T cell receptor beta chains were read from a single sample in a study of identical twins. In TCRdb, the 5' RACE reads were re-called with MiXCR into one record per CDR3 protein. The top ten hold 9% to 10% of the sample, which has 200,000 to 300,000 distinct CDR3 sequences, over 9.5% seen once. The sequenced sample was memory T cells sorted from blood. These receptors were obtained from a man aged 50 to 60 in good health. The CDR3 runs from the conserved cysteine through the conserved F or W. A D gene is named only where the DNA matches it firmly. Rows may omit the clone size; those that give it use once, few, many or a size class.

J | D | size | V | DNA | CDR3
TRBJ2-3 | . | few | TRBV12-3/TRBV12-4 | TGTGCCAGCAGTTTTACGTCGGAAGATACGCAGTATTTT | CASSFTSEDTQYF
TRBJ1-5 | TRBD1 | . | TRBV19 | TGTGCCAGTAGTTCGAGGTGGACAGGGGGCCTCGGCAATCAGCCCCAGCATTTT | CASSSRWTGGLGNQPQHF
TRBJ2-5 | TRBD1 | many | TRBV5-6 | TGTGCCAGCAGCATAGACAGGGACCAAGAGACCCAGTACTTC | CASSIDRDQETQYF
TRBJ2-5 | TRBD1 | few | TRBV29-1 | TGCAGCTCACGCAGGGGGAACGGCCAAGAGACCCAGTACTTC | CSSRRGNGQETQYF
TRBJ2-1 | . | . | TRBV18 | TGTGCCAGCTCACCGCAGGAGAGGGGAATTTACAATGAGCAGTTCTTC | CASSPQERGIYNEQFF
TRBJ2-7 | TRBD1 | . | TRBV6-5 | TGTGCCAGCAGTTACCCGGGACAGGGGGAGTACGAGCAGTACTTC | CASSYPGQGEYEQYF
TRBJ2-5 | . | many | TRBV12-3/TRBV12-4 | TGTGCCAGCAGCTTAGGAGAGACCCAGTACTTC | CASSLGETQYF
TRBJ1-4 | . | many | TRBV4-2 | TGTGCCAGCAGCCAAGAAGCGGGACGTCGGAGTGAAAAACTGTTTTTT | CASSQEAGRRSEKLFF
TRBJ2-3 | . | few | TRBV5-1 | TGCGCCAGCAGCTTGAGGCTACCCTCAATCAGCACAGATACGCAGTATTTT | CASSLRLPSISTDTQYF
TRBJ2-5 | . | . | TRBV20-1 | TGCAGTGCTTATCGACAGAAACAAGAGACCCAGTACTTC | CSAYRQKQETQYF
TRBJ2-3 | . | . | TRBV20-1 | TGCAGTGCGGCAGGGCGGGTCCCTAACACAGATACGCAGTATTTT | CSAAGRVPNTDTQYF
TRBJ1-1 | . | few | TRBV29-1 | TGCAGCGTAAGACAGAACACTGAAGCTTTCTTT | CSVRQNTEAFF
TRBJ1-3 | . | few | TRBV28 | TGTGCCAGCAGTTTCGCCTTGCAGGGAGAAGGAAACACCATATATTTT | CASSFALQGEGNTIYF
TRBJ2-5 | . | . | TRBV4-2 | TGTGCCAGCAGCCAAGCGGGGGAAGAGACCCAGTACTTC | CASSQAGEETQYF
TRBJ2-6 | . | medium-sized | TRBV29-1 | TGCAGCGTGAACTCTGGGGCCAACGTCCTGACTTTC | CSVNSGANVLTF
TRBJ1-5 | TRBD1 | many | TRBV6-5 | TGTGCCAGCAGTTACAGGGACAGGGGAAATCAGCCCCAGCATTTT | CASSYRDRGNQPQHF
TRBJ2-7 | TRBD1 | many | TRBV29-1 | TGCAGCGTGGGGACAGGGTCTTCCTACGAGCAGTACTTC | CSVGTGSSYEQYF
TRBJ1-6 | TRBD1 | many | TRBV6-5 | TGTGCCAGCAGTTACTCGACAGGGTGGCGTTCACCCCTCCACTTT | CASSYSTGWRSPLHF
TRBJ1-5 | . | many | TRBV20-1 | TGCAGTGCTAGACCGGTCATTAGCAATCAGCCCCAGCATTTT | CSARPVISNQPQHF
TRBJ2-5 | . | . | TRBV18 | TGTGCCAGCTCACCAAGACGCGGAGGGGAGACCCAGTACTTC | CASSPRRGGETQYF
TRBJ2-7 | . | few | TRBV4-3 | TGCGCCAGCAGCCAACCGGGATATTACGAGCAGTACTTC | CASSQPGYYEQYF
TRBJ2-7 | . | . | TRBV19 | TGTGCCAGTAACCTCGATCTGGGGACCCACGAGCAGTACTTC | CASNLDLGTHEQYF
TRBJ2-7 | . | few | TRBV2 | TGTGCCAGCAGGACGGATGGGGGCTCCTACGAGCAGTACTTC | CASRTDGGSYEQYF
TRBJ2-7 | . | . | TRBV5-1 | TGCGCCAGCAGCTTGTGGACGGGGACTTCCAACGAGCAGTACTTC | CASSLWTGTSNEQYF
TRBJ2-7 | TRBD2 | few | TRBV6-5 | TGTGCCAGCAGTTGGGGAGGGACTGACTACGAGCAGTACTTC | CASSWGGTDYEQYF
TRBJ2-2 | . | few | TRBV11-1 | TGTGCCAGCAGCACAGTGAGCGCCCGGGGGGAGCTGTTTTTT | CASSTVSARGELFF
TRBJ2-5 | TRBD1 | many | TRBV7-8 | TGTGCCAGCAGCTCGACAGGGGGTTCGGAGACCCAGTACTTC | CASSSTGGSETQYF
TRBJ2-7 | . | few | TRBV10-3 | TGTGCCATCAGTGAGGGGTGGCAGTACTTC | CAISEGWQYF
TRBJ2-1 | TRBD2 | . | TRBV12-3/TRBV12-4 | TGTGCCAGCAGTTTGTGGACTAGCGGGGACAATGAGCAGTTCTTC | CASSLWTSGDNEQFF
TRBJ2-7 | TRBD2 | many | TRBV7-6 | TGTGCCAGCAGCGGAAGCGGGAGTAAATCCTACGAGCAGTACTTC | CASSGSGSKSYEQYF
TRBJ2-2 | TRBD2 | many | TRBV2 | TGTGCCAGCTTTAGCGGGAGGGCGAACACCGGGGAGCTGTTTTTT | CASFSGRANTGELFF
TRBJ2-1 | . | many | TRBV20-1 | TGCAGTGCTATGGAGGTCAGTGGGGGCCTAGGCAGCTACAATGAGCAGTTCTTC | CSAMEVSGGLGSYNEQFF
TRBJ2-2 | . | many | TRBV27 | . | CASSLEGRGETPGSCFF
TRBJ1-2 | . | many | TRBV18 | TGTGCCAGCTCACGTCGGAATACCGGGACGGAAACGGGCGGCTACACCTTC | CASSRRNTGTETGGYTF
TRBJ2-7 | TRBD1 | many | TRBV5-1 | TGCGCCAGCGGACAAACAGGGGTCTCCTCGGACGAGCAGTACTTC | CASGQTGVSSDEQYF
TRBJ2-7 | . | many | TRBV7-8 | TGTGCCAGCAGCTCTACAACAGGTGGATACGAGCAGTACTTC | CASSSTTGGYEQYF
TRBJ2-2 | . | many | TRBV27 | TGTGCCAGCAGTTTAATATATTACACCGGGGAGCTGTTTTTT | CASSLIYYTGELFF